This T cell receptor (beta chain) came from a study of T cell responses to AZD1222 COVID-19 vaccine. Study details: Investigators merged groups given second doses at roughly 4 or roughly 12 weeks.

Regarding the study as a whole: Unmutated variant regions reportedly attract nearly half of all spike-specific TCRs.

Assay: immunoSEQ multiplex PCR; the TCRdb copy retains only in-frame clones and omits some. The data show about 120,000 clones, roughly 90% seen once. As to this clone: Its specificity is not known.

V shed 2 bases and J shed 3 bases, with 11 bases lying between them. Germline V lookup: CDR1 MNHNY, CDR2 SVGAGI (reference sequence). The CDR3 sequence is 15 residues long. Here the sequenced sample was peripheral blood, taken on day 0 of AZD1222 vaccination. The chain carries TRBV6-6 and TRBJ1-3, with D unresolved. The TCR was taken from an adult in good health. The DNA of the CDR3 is TGTGCCAGCAGTTACAGAACTGAGATTGGAAACACCATATATTTT. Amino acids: CASSYRTEIGNTIYF.